This T cell receptor beta chain was identified in a study of cytomegalovirus exposure and HLA in healthy donors. Both 60 Vbeta primers and 13 Jbeta primers went into the PCR. Using immunoSEQ multiplex PCR, the repertoire was profiled, and TCRdb retains in-frame clones only, with some absent. The profile shows approximately 160,000 clones, 68% of them singletons. Study-wide findings and caveats: As was reported, the classifier diagnosed cytomegalovirus status with high specificity and sensitivity. A later analysis linked a missense variant in DCLRE1C to the trimming of TCR beta V and J genes. A later analysis by the authors found several of the most significant clusters apparently linked to common viral pathogens. Later on, analysis showed that most CMV-associated TCR beta chains appeared to be HLA-restricted.

This clone was seen only a few times. Its antigen is undetermined. The V end lost 0 bases, the J end lost 7 bases, and 16 bases lay between the germline ends. This CDR3 is 16 amino acids long. Germline CDR1 and CDR2: SGHDT and YYEEEE. The V gene is TRBV5-6, the J gene TRBJ1-4; D possibly corresponds to TRBD1 (6 bases). This TCR came from a middle-aged man in good health and CMV-seronegative. Sequenced material: PBMCs. The CDR3 nucleotides are TGTGCCAGCAGCTTGGACTACGCCAGGGGCGGTGAAAAACTGTTTTTT. Protein product: CASSLDYARGGEKLFF.